This T cell receptor (beta chain) was sequenced during a study of blood T cells in healthy people across ages. About 10 milliliters of peripheral blood were drawn from each donor. This clonotype was counted many times. Its specificity is not known. The use of a sample-barcoded 5' primer and a J-beta primer mix characterized a second PCR of roughly 7 to 11 cycles. Every molecule of cDNA carried a tag from a template-switch adaptor with 12 random nucleotides. TCRdb independently ran MiXCR on the 5' RACE reads; one entry per CDR3 protein. The repertoire holds hundreds of thousands of distinct CDR3 sequences, with around 32% as singletons. Study results and limitations: Observed TCR beta diversity per million T cells went down as age went up. This fall followed a roughly linear course with age.

V shed 7 bases and J 0 bases; nucleotides not matched to a gene: 6. CDR1 is SEHNR and CDR2 is FQNEAQ in the germline V gene (reference sequence). This CDR3 is 17 amino acids long. V and J are TRBV7-9 and TRBJ2-6; the match to TRBD2 covers 10 bases. This receptor was taken from a woman of 80 years or more in good health. Material: blood. The CDR3 reads CASNPLAGRSGANVLTF. Written as DNA, the CDR3 is TGTGCCAGCAACCCACTAGCGGGGCGCTCTGGGGCCAACGTCCTGACTTTC. The full variable domain, rest sourced from reference TRBV7-9 and TRBJ2-6, is DTGVSQNPRHKITKRGQNVTFRCDPISEHNRLYWYRQTLGQGPEFLTYFQNEAQLEKSRLLSDRFSAERPKGSFSTLEIQRTEQGDSAMYLCASNPLAGRSGANVLTFGAGSRLTVL.